Reported below is one TCR beta chain. It lacks a known antigen. The record has no base qualities; no much larger clone is one base away. The Immunoverse kit was used to build TCR libraries from about 400 ng RNA, with molecular barcoded adaptors covering alpha/delta and beta/gamma chains. The same RNA used for transcriptome sequencing was used for TCR library preparation. Sequencing of the TCR libraries was done on an Illumina HiSeq 4000 with 2 x 150 cycles. As for how the authors treated the data: MiXCR aligned TCR reads to human V, D, J and C references and assembled the aligned reads into CDR3 clonotypes, with quality filtering and error correction included. The tcR package in R was used for analysis of clonotype counts and gene usage diversity. Raw mapping reads were checked after the RNA-seq reads had been mapped by STAR aligner version 2.5.3a onto the human GRCh37 genome. IR-seq fastq files were randomly downsampled with Seqtk 1.3 to test the effect of sequencing depth on detected clonotypes. TCRdb cleaned the public reads at Q25 with fastp, built clones with MiXCR and kept in-frame beta chains. Identical CDR3 proteins give one entry, which carries the most common genes and DNA. These V and J calls originate from TCRdb's pipeline instead of the authors' own analysis. Recorded for this sample are 35,000 to 50,000 distinct CDR3 sequences; roughly a fifth of them occurred a single time. The top ten constitute more than 30% of the sample.

V and J are truncated by 2 bases and 7 bases respectively, leaving an intervening sequence of 21 bases. Its CDR3 holds 16 amino acids, cysteine through phenylalanine. The retained sequence is limited to the CDR3, 48 bases, with the frame set at the first base. The germline V gene (reference sequence) sets CDR1 to LNHDA and CDR2 to SQIVND. The data stem from a study of read filtering for tumor transcriptome and immune sequencing (TCRdb year 2020). Regarding the research as a whole: The cohort consisted of some 16 male and more than 11 female patients, with a mean age of around 66 years and an age range of about 40 to 90. Using the same bone marrow samples, the study compared TCR repertoires obtained by targeted immune repertoire sequencing with those obtained by bulk whole-transcriptome sequencing. Per sample, about 4.05 to 11 million TCR-region mapped reads were obtained with IR-seq, compared with only about 80 to 1,400 with RNA-seq. Under revised international staging, roughly eight patients fell into R-ISS I, some 15 into R-ISS II and over five into R-ISS III. After DNase treatment, whole-transcriptome libraries were prepared with the TruSeq RNA Access Library Prep Kit. One of the main goals was to work out a read-filtering strategy for immune repertoire data, in particular whether clonotypes backed by only a single read should be removed.

Each patient had bone marrow sampled at the time of active disease. Ficoll-Hypaque density gradient centrifugation was used to isolate bone marrow mononuclear cells. CD138-negative cells were obtained by negative selection after labeling with CD138 magnetic microbeads on a MACS separator, removing myeloma plasma cells. The purity of the isolated cells was checked by flow cytometry with CD138 antibodies on an Attune NxT. Total RNA was extracted using TRIzol reagent and was quantified on a NanoDrop spectrophotometer. For each patient, paired RNA-seq and IR-seq were run on the CD138-negative bone marrow sample from that patient. On the study overall, not on this receptor specifically: In IR-seq, single-read clonotypes were 80% to 90% of clonotypes but around 3.2% of total reads; in RNA-seq they were roughly three quarters of clonotypes and about 40% of reads. Rather than purified T cells, the sorted CD138-negative fraction was a mixed bone marrow immune population. Compared with RNA-seq, IR-seq captured clonotypes at much higher depth and more reliably, and a smaller IR-seq throughput was enough to identify most shared clonotypes. The correlation between IR-seq and RNA-seq shared clonotype proportions was increased by removal of single-read clonotypes.

Recombination linked TRBV19 to TRBJ2-7, and TRBD2 may be the D gene, going by 5 matching bases. This TCR was sampled from a donor at least 40 years old with multiple myeloma. The sequenced sample was a population of CD138-negative cells sorted from bone marrow. Explained via the paper, the cell subset or site label denotes: bone marrow mononuclear cells depleted of CD138+ plasma/myeloma cells by negative magnetic selection. The sequenced DNA is TGTGCCAGTAGTATACCCCCGCGGGCTCGAATAGGGGAGCAGTACTTC. This encodes CASSIPPRARIGEQYF.